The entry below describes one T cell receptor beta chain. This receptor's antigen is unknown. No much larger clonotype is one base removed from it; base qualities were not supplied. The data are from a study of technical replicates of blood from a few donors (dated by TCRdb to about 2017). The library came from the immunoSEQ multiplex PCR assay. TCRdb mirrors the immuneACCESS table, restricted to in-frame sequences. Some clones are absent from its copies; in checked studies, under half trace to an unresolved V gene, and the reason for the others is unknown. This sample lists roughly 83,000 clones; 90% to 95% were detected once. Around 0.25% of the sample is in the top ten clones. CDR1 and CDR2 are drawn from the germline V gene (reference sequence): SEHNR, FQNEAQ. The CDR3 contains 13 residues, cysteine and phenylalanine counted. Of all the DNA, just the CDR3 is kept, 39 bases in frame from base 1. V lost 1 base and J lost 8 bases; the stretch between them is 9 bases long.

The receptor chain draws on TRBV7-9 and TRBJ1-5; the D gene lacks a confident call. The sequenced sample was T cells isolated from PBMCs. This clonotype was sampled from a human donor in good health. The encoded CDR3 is CASSLVKEKPQHF. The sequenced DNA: TGTGCCAGCAGCTTAGTGAAGGAGAAGCCCCAGCATTTT.